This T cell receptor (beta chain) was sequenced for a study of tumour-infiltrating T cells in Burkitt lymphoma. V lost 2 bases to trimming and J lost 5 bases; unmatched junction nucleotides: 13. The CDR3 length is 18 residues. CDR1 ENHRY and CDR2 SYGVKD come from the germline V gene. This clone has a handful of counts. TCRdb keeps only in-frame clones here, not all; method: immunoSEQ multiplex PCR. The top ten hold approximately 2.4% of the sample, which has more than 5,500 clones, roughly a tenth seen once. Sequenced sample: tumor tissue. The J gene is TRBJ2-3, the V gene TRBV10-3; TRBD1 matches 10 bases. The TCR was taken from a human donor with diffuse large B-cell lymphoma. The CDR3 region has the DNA TGTGCCATCAGTGAGCCACGCTATCCCGGGACAGGGGTAGATACGCAGTATTTT. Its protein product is CAISEPRYPGTGVDTQYF.